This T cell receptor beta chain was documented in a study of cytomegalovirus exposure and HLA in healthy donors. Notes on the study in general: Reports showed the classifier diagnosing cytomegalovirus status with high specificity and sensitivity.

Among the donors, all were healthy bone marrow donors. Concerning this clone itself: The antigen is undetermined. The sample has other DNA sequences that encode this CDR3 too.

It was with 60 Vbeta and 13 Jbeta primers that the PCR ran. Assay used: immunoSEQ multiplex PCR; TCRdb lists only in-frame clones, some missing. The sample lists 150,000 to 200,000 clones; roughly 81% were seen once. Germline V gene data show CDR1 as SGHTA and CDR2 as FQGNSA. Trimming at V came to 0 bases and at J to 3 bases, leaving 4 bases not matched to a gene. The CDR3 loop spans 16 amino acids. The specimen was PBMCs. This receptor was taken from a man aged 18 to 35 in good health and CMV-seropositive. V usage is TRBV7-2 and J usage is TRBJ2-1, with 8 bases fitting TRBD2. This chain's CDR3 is CASSLASGGFYNEQFF. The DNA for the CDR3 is TGTGCCAGCAGCTTAGCCAGCGGGGGCTTCTACAATGAGCAGTTCTTC.